The 5 T cell receptor beta chains listed next were all sequenced from one sample in a study of vaccination and CD4 T cells after COVID-19. Cultured CD4+ T-cell DNA underwent Oncomine TCR Beta short-read sequencing. TCRdb processed the PCR reads anew with MiXCR; each CDR3 protein has one entry. Here the sample spans roughly 20,000 distinct CDR3 sequences, about 60% being singletons. Treatment noted: approximately 10-day PBMC culture with coronavirus spike peptide pools or control peptides (ViraFEST assay). No antigens are known for them. Sequenced sample: CD4+ T cells from blood, cultured in vitro. Receptor source: a human donor who had recovered from COVID-19.

This clonotype was picked up a small number of times. The V call is TRBV12-5, the J call TRBJ2-1, with 7 bases identical to TRBD2. Losses at the gene ends were 4 bases for V and 12 bases for J; bases not matched to a gene: 9. The germline V gene encodes CDR1 LGHNT and CDR2 FRNRAP. The CDR3 contains 13 residues. The CDR3, as DNA: TGTGCTAGTGGTTCCCCCCCAGTAGCGGGGCAGTTCTTC. Protein sequence: CASGSPPVAGQFF.

The CDR3 nucleotides are TGTGCCTGGAGTCAATTACACAGCTCAACTAGCACAGATACGCAGTATTTT. Translation: CAWSQLHSSTSTDTQYF. The V call is TRBV30, the J call TRBJ2-3; D not resolved. From germline, CDR1 is GTSNPN and CDR2 SVGIG (reference sequence). This CDR3 is 17 amino acids long. Trimming left V 2 bases short and J 0 bases short, with 18 bases between.

This chain uses TRBV6-2 or TRBV6-3 with TRBJ2-1; the D gene is possibly TRBD2 (6 bases). CDR1 MNHEY and CDR2 SVGEGT come from the germline V gene. V was trimmed by 0 bases and J by 6 bases, leaving 15 bases between them. The CDR3 covers 16 residues. For the CDR3, the DNA is TGTGCCAGCAGTTACTCGAGACTAGGTAGAGGCAATGAGCAGTTCTTC. Residues: CASSYSRLGRGNEQFF.

This clonotype turned up a few times. The chain's CDR3 is CASLLGGAAQLRQETQYF. DNA of the CDR3: TGTGCCTCATTACTAGGTGGGGCGGCCCAACTGCGACAAGAGACCCAGTACTTC. V is TRBV24-1 and J is TRBJ2-5, with D perhaps assigned TRBD1 or TRBD2 (5 bases each). Germline CDR1 KGHDR, CDR2 SFDVKD. The CDR3 sequence is 18 residues long. Deletions cut 12 bases from V and 2 bases from J, with 30 bases between.

The chain carries TRBV10-2 and TRBJ1-5; the D is unclear. V lost 8 bases to trimming and J lost 0 bases, with 14 bases between them. CDR1 and CDR2 (germline): WSHSY, SAAADI. The CDR3 consists of 15 residues. CDR3 bases: TGCGCCAGCTCACACCGGACGGATAGCAATCAGCCCCAGCATTTT. It specifies CASSHRTDSNQPQHF.